Listed below are T cell receptor beta chains from one sample, sequenced in a study of cytomegalovirus exposure and HLA in healthy donors. Profiled with immunoSEQ multiplex PCR; TCRdb holds only in-frame clones, not every one. The sample shows approximately 170,000 clones, around 76% of them seen only once. Sequenced material: PBMCs. These receptors all stem from a woman aged 30 to 39 in good health and CMV-seropositive. The CDR3 runs from the conserved cysteine through the conserved F or W. Each record gives: CDR3 protein, CDR3 DNA, D gene, clone size, J gene, V gene. The D gene is left open where the match is weak. Clone size is shown for a subset of rows, as once, few, many or a class of expanded clone.

CDR3: CASSSGVTSTDTQYF; DNA: TGTGCCAGCAGTTCGGGGGTTACTAGCACAGATACGCAGTATTTT; D: NA; size: NA; J: TRBJ2-3; V: TRBV27
CDR3: CASSLAQREGYEQYF; DNA: TGTGCCAGCAGCTTAGCGCAACGGGAGGGGTACGAGCAGTACTTC; D: TRBD2; size: NA; J: TRBJ2-7; V: TRBV7-9
CDR3: CASGTGRAYNEQFF; DNA: TGTGCCAGCGGGACTGGGAGGGCCTACAATGAGCAGTTCTTC; D: TRBD2; size: NA; J: TRBJ2-1; V: TRBV27
CDR3: CAWRKRGTSGSTDTQYF; DNA: TGTGCCTGGAGGAAGAGAGGGACTAGCGGGAGCACAGATACGCAGTATTTT; D: TRBD2; size: NA; J: TRBJ2-3; V: TRBV30
CDR3: CSASSYEQYF; DNA: TGCAGTGCTTCGTCCTACGAGCAGTACTTC; D: NA; size: NA; J: TRBJ2-7; V: TRBV20-1
CDR3: CASSEWLTGGQETQYF; DNA: TGTGCCAGCAGTGAATGGTTGACAGGGGGCCAAGAGACCCAGTACTTC; D: TRBD1; size: NA; J: TRBJ2-5; V: TRBV6-1
CDR3: CASSAGLAGDVETQYF; DNA: TGCGCCAGCAGCGCGGGACTAGCGGGAGATGTTGAGACCCAGTACTTC; D: TRBD2; size: NA; J: TRBJ2-5; V: TRBV5-1
CDR3: CASTPATGSSGNTIYF; DNA: TGTGCCAGCACCCCCGCTACAGGGTCATCTGGAAACACCATATATTTT; D: NA; size: NA; J: TRBJ1-3; V: TRBV7-6
CDR3: CASSGVVNEKLFF; DNA: TGTGCCAGTAGCGGAGTCGTCAATGAAAAACTGTTTTTT; D: NA; size: NA; J: TRBJ1-4; V: TRBV19
CDR3: CASSGLTGPDTQYF; DNA: TGTGCCAGCAGCGGACTGACAGGGCCAGATACGCAGTATTTT; D: TRBD1; size: NA; J: TRBJ2-3; V: TRBV9
CDR3: CASTLGQGVTDTQYF; DNA: TGTGCCAGCACCCTGGGACAGGGGGTGACAGATACGCAGTATTTT; D: TRBD1; size: few; J: TRBJ2-3; V: TRBV6-1
CDR3: CASSIGSGVSNEQYF; DNA: TGTGCCAGTAGTATAGGCTCCGGGGTTTCGAACGAGCAGTACTTC; D: NA; size: NA; J: TRBJ2-7; V: TRBV19
CDR3: CASSSRTSKETQYF; DNA: TGTGCCAGCAGCTCCCGGACTAGCAAAGAGACCCAGTACTTC; D: TRBD2; size: few; J: TRBJ2-5; V: TRBV11-2
CDR3: CASSPAGNYGYTF; DNA: TGTGCCAGCAGCCCCGCAGGGAACTATGGCTACACCTTC; D: NA; size: few; J: TRBJ1-2; V: TRBV5-6
CDR3: CASSETSGRTVNEQFF; DNA: TGTGCCAGCAGCGAGACCAGCGGGAGAACGGTGAATGAGCAGTTCTTC; D: TRBD2; size: NA; J: TRBJ2-1; V: TRBV9
CDR3: CASTPTTDSYSNQPQHF; DNA: TGTGCCAGTACTCCCACCACCGACAGTTATAGCAATCAGCCCCAGCATTTT; D: NA; size: NA; J: TRBJ1-5; V: TRBV19
CDR3: CASSKYRVGTEAFF; DNA: TGTGCCAGTAGTAAATACAGGGTAGGAACTGAAGCTTTCTTT; D: NA; size: NA; J: TRBJ1-1; V: TRBV19
CDR3: CSSSLMGGEDTQYF; DNA: TGTTCCAGCAGCCTTATGGGGGGAGAAGATACGCAGTATTTT; D: NA; size: NA; J: TRBJ2-3; V: TRBV7-9
CDR3: CASSLAGNYEQYF; DNA: TGTGCCAGCAGTTTAGCGGGAAACTACGAGCAGTACTTC; D: NA; size: once; J: TRBJ2-7; V: TRBV27
CDR3: CASSRRDRGTYEQYF; DNA: TGTGCCAGCAGCCGCAGGGACAGGGGTACCTACGAGCAGTACTTC; D: TRBD1; size: NA; J: TRBJ2-7; V: TRBV7-8
CDR3: CASSFRSGPNEQFF; DNA: TGTGCCAGTAGTTTTAGGTCAGGGCCCAATGAGCAGTTCTTC; D: NA; size: NA; J: TRBJ2-1; V: TRBV19
CDR3: CAWGVGGGTDTQYF; DNA: TGTGCCTGGGGGGTTGGCGGGGGCACAGATACGCAGTATTTT; D: NA; size: NA; J: TRBJ2-3; V: TRBV30
CDR3: CASSLGGYYEQYF; DNA: TGTGCCAGCAGCCTAGGGGGCTACTACGAGCAGTACTTC; D: TRBD1; size: NA; J: TRBJ2-7; V: TRBV7-2
CDR3: CASSASDSVLYGYTF; DNA: TGTGCCAGCAGTGCCTCTGACAGTGTTCTCTATGGCTACACCTTC; D: NA; size: NA; J: TRBJ1-2; V: TRBV6-6
CDR3: CASSEGPNIYGYTF; DNA: TGTGCCAGCAGTGAGGGCCCGAACATCTATGGCTACACCTTC; D: NA; size: NA; J: TRBJ1-2; V: TRBV6-1
CDR3: CATSKDSYGYTF; DNA: TGTGCCACCAGCAAAGACAGCTATGGCTACACCTTC; D: NA; size: NA; J: TRBJ1-2; V: TRBV15
CDR3: CASSLFGGLDTEAFF; DNA: TGCGCCAGCAGCTTGTTCGGGGGGTTGGACACTGAAGCTTTCTTT; D: NA; size: NA; J: TRBJ1-1; V: TRBV5-1
CDR3: CASSLLAGGYNEQFF; DNA: TGCGCCAGCAGCTTACTAGCGGGAGGCTACAATGAGCAGTTCTTC; D: TRBD2; size: NA; J: TRBJ2-1; V: TRBV5-1
CDR3: CASRGGSGSLHGELFF; DNA: TGTGCCAGCAGGGGGGGGAGCGGGAGTTTGCACGGGGAGCTGTTTTTT; D: TRBD2; size: NA; J: TRBJ2-2; V: TRBV2
CDR3: CASRDELTARNTIYF; DNA: TGCGCCAGCCGCGACGAGCTGACAGCGAGAAACACCATATATTTT; D: NA; size: few; J: TRBJ1-3; V: TRBV10-2
CDR3: CASSLWRGGGNEQFF; DNA: TGTGCCAGCAGTTTATGGCGGGGGGGAGGCAATGAGCAGTTCTTC; D: TRBD2; size: NA; J: TRBJ2-1; V: TRBV27
CDR3: CASSRRDPGATVYEQYF; DNA: TGCGCCAGCAGCCGCCGGGACCCAGGGGCCACCGTCTACGAGCAGTACTTC; D: NA; size: once; J: TRBJ2-7; V: TRBV5-1
CDR3: CAISTGTSNEQFF; DNA: TGTGCCATCAGTACCGGGACTAGCAATGAGCAGTTCTTC; D: TRBD2; size: NA; J: TRBJ2-1; V: TRBV10-3
CDR3: CSAITYGYTF; DNA: TGCAGTGCTATAACTTATGGCTACACCTTC; D: NA; size: few; J: TRBJ1-2; V: TRBV20-1
CDR3: CAWKETYEQYF; DNA: TGTGCCTGGAAAGAAACCTACGAGCAGTACTTC; D: NA; size: NA; J: TRBJ2-7; V: TRBV30
CDR3: CASGALTDNYGYTF; DNA: TGCGCCAGCGGGGCACTGACGGATAACTATGGCTACACCTTC; D: NA; size: NA; J: TRBJ1-2; V: TRBV23-1
CDR3: CASSLWQTNTGELFF; DNA: TGTGCCAGCAGTTTATGGCAGACGAACACCGGGGAGCTGTTTTTT; D: NA; size: once; J: TRBJ2-2; V: TRBV28
CDR3: CASSGLSRSGNTIYF; DNA: TGTGCCAGCAGCGGCCTCTCGCGCTCTGGAAACACCATATATTTT; D: NA; size: NA; J: TRBJ1-3; V: TRBV9
CDR3: CASSYSRTGYNEQFF; DNA: TGTGCCAGCAGTTACTCCAGGACAGGGTACAATGAGCAGTTCTTC; D: TRBD1; size: few; J: TRBJ2-1; V: TRBV6-5
CDR3: CASTLDLGEKLFF; DNA: TGCGCCAGCACCCTTGACTTAGGAGAAAAACTGTTTTTT; D: NA; size: once; J: TRBJ1-4; V: TRBV4-3
CDR3: CATSAGGGGYEQYF; DNA: TGTGCCACCAGCGCCGGGGGCGGGGGCTACGAGCAGTACTTC; D: NA; size: NA; J: TRBJ2-7; V: TRBV15
CDR3: CASRVSGALSYEQYF; DNA: TGTGCCAGCAGGGTTAGCGGAGCCCTCTCCTACGAGCAGTACTTC; D: NA; size: NA; J: TRBJ2-7; V: TRBV11-2
CDR3: CARSPGGSNQPQHF; DNA: TGTGCCAGGAGTCCGGGGGGGAGCAATCAGCCCCAGCATTTT; D: NA; size: NA; J: TRBJ1-5; V: TRBV2
CDR3: CATSRDTLTDEAFF; DNA: TGTGCCACCAGCAGAGATACGTTGACAGATGAAGCTTTCTTT; D: NA; size: NA; J: TRBJ1-1; V: TRBV15
CDR3: CASSPPGQTNTGELFF; DNA: TGTGCCAGCAGCCCCCCCGGACAGACGAACACCGGGGAGCTGTTTTTT; D: NA; size: NA; J: TRBJ2-2; V: TRBV11-2
CDR3: CASSLVGGYGYTF; DNA: TGTGCCAGCAGCTTAGTGGGGGGCTATGGCTACACCTTC; D: NA; size: NA; J: TRBJ1-2; V: TRBV13
CDR3: CASSLYAVNIQYF; DNA: TGTGCCAGCAGCCTGTATGCGGTAAACATTCAGTACTTC; D: NA; size: NA; J: TRBJ2-4; V: TRBV5-4
CDR3: CATSRDKNQPQHF; DNA: TGTGCCACCAGCAGAGACAAAAATCAGCCCCAGCATTTT; D: NA; size: NA; J: TRBJ1-5; V: TRBV15
CDR3: CAWSDETGLPRANVLTF; DNA: TGTGCCTGGAGCGACGAGACAGGTTTACCTCGGGCCAACGTCCTGACTTTC; D: NA; size: NA; J: TRBJ2-6; V: TRBV30
CDR3: CASSDGITTDTQYF; DNA: TGCGCCAGCAGTGACGGGATTACCACAGATACGCAGTATTTT; D: NA; size: NA; J: TRBJ2-3; V: TRBV10-1
CDR3: CASSYGRDRTYEQYF; DNA: TGCGCCAGCAGTTATGGCCGGGACAGGACTTACGAGCAGTACTTC; D: TRBD1; size: NA; J: TRBJ2-7; V: TRBV5-1
CDR3: CASSVGQGNTGELFF; DNA: TGTGCCAGCAGTGTAGGACAGGGCAACACCGGGGAGCTGTTTTTT; D: TRBD1; size: NA; J: TRBJ2-2; V: TRBV2
CDR3: CASSLASSGRIQETQYF; DNA: TGTGCCAGCAGCTTAGCGTCTAGCGGAAGAATCCAAGAGACCCAGTACTTC; D: TRBD2; size: NA; J: TRBJ2-5; V: TRBV7-2
CDR3: CASSLDRLAGSYEQYF; DNA: TGTGCCAGCAGCTTAGATCGCTTAGCGGGATCCTACGAGCAGTACTTC; D: TRBD2; size: NA; J: TRBJ2-7; V: TRBV7-8
CDR3: CASSLGQGGFGANVLTF; DNA: TGCGCCAGCAGCCTCGGACAGGGGGGGTTTGGGGCCAACGTCCTGACTTTC; D: TRBD1; size: NA; J: TRBJ2-6; V: TRBV4-3
CDR3: CASSYGDSPLHF; DNA: TGTGCCAGCAGCTACGGAGATTCACCCCTCCACTTT; D: NA; size: NA; J: TRBJ1-6; V: TRBV6-5